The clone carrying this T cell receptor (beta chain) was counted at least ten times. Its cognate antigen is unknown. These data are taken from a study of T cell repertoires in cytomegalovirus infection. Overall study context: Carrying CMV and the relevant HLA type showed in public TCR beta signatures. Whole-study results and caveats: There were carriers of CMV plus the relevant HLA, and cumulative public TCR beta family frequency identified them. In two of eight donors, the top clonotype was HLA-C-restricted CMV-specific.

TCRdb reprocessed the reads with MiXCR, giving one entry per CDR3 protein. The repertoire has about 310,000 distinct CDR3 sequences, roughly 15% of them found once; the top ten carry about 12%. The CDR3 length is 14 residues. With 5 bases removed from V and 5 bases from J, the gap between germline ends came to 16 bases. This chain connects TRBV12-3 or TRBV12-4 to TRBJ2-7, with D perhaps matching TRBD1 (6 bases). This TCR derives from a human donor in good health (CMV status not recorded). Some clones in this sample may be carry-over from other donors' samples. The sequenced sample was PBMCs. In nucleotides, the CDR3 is TGTGCCAGCAGTGGTACAACAGGGTCCGACGAGCAGTACTTC. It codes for CASSGTTGSDEQYF.